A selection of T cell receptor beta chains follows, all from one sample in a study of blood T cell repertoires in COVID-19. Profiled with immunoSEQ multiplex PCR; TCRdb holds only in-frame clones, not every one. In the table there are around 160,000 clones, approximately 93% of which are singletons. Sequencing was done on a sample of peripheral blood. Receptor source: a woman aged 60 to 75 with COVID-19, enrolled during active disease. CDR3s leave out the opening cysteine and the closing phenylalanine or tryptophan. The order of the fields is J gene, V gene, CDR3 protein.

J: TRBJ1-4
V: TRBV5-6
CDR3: ASSLLGAATNEKLF

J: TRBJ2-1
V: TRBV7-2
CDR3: ASSSTVYNEQF

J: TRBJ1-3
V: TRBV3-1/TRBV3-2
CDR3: ASRSGAVGNTIY

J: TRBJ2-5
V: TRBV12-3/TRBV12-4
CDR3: ASSWQGMETQY

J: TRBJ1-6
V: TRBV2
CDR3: ASRGQEGSPLH

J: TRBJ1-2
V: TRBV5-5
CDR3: ASSSRTVPYGYT

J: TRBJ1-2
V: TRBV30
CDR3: AWSRGQEGSGYT

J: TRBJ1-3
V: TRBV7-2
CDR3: ASSFGTGDFSGNTIY

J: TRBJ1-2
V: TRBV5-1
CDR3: ASVRDPGGDGYT

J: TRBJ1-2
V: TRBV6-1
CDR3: ASSERGGGYT

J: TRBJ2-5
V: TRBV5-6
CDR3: ASSFQGLAEETQY

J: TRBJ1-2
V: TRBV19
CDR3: ASSPDRDYGYT

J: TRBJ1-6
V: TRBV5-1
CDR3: ASSLIGQGRGDSPLH

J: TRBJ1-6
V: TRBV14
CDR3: ASSRLGGVGSPLH

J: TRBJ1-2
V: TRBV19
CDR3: ASSITGTGDGYT

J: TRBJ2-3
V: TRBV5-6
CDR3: ASSFGQASTDTQY

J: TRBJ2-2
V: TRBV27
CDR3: ASIPQGAGTGELF